Listed below are T cell receptor beta chains from one sample, sequenced in a study of blood T cell repertoires in COVID-19. Sequenced by immunoSEQ multiplex PCR; TCRdb stores in-frame clones only, minus some. The sample holds about 120,000 clones, approximately 87% seen once. Sequencing was carried out using peripheral blood. The receptors were sampled from a woman in her 70s with acute or convalescent COVID-19. The CDR3 runs from the conserved cysteine through the conserved F or W. D genes are given only for firm matches. Size is stated for part of the rows, as once, few or many counts, or as a class when the clone is expanded.

TRBJ1-1	NA	NA	TRBV4-1	TGCGCCAGCAGCGCACTAAGACAGGCTCTCCGAGCTTTCTTT	CASSALRQALRAFF
TRBJ1-2	NA	TRBD1	TRBV5-6	TGTGCCAGCAGCCGGGCCGACAGGGGAGGTGGCTACACCTTC	CASSRADRGGGYTF
TRBJ2-1	NA	TRBD1	TRBV19	TGTGCCAGTAACCCGACAGGGCCATACAATGAGCAGTTCTTC	CASNPTGPYNEQFF
TRBJ2-3	NA	TRBD2	TRBV4-2	TGTGCCAGCAGCCAGACTAGCGGGGTCACAGATACGCAGTATTTT	CASSQTSGVTDTQYF
TRBJ1-1	NA	TRBD1	TRBV7-9	TGTGCCAGCAGCCCCATGGGACAGGGGCATGAGGCTTTCTTT	CASSPMGQGHEAFF
TRBJ1-3	NA	TRBD1	TRBV5-1	TGCGCCAGTCGCGCCGGGACAGGGGCTGGAAACACCATATATTTT	CASRAGTGAGNTIYF
TRBJ1-2	NA	NA	TRBV14	TGTGCCAGCAGCCAACCCGGGACACTGGTTGGCTACACCTTC	CASSQPGTLVGYTF
TRBJ1-6	NA	TRBD1	TRBV19	TGTGCCAGTCGAACCGGGACAGATAATTCACCCCTCCACTTT	CASRTGTDNSPLHF
TRBJ1-1	NA	TRBD1	TRBV12-3/TRBV12-4	TGTGCCAGCACCATACAGGGGAAGCCTGAAGCTTTCTTT	CASTIQGKPEAFF
TRBJ1-2	NA	NA	TRBV24-1	TGTGCCACCAGTGATTTTGAGTCTAACTATGGCTACACCTTC	CATSDFESNYGYTF
TRBJ2-7	NA	NA	TRBV6-1	TGTGCCAGCAGTGAAGAAGGGGAATACGAGCAGTACTTC	CASSEEGEYEQYF
TRBJ1-4	NA	NA	TRBV28	TGTGCCAGCAGCTTCCGGTCTAATGAAAAACTGTTTTTT	CASSFRSNEKLFF
TRBJ1-4	few	NA	TRBV11-2	TGTGCCAGCAGCGGTCAGGGCGCAACTAATGAAAAACTGTTTTTT	CASSGQGATNEKLFF
TRBJ2-7	NA	TRBD1	TRBV5-4	TGTGCCAGCAGCTGGACAGGGTATAACGAGCAGTACTTC	CASSWTGYNEQYF
TRBJ2-3	NA	NA	TRBV7-9	TGTGCCAGCAGCTTATCGGGGATTCTAGCAGATACGCAGTATTTT	CASSLSGILADTQYF
TRBJ2-1	NA	NA	TRBV7-2	TGTGCCAGCAGCTTAGTATGGCTTGATGACAATGAGCAGTTCTTC	CASSLVWLDDNEQFF
TRBJ1-1	NA	NA	TRBV10-2	TGCGCCACCTCGGGGTGGGCCACTGAAGCTTTCTTT	CATSGWATEAFF
TRBJ1-4	NA	NA	TRBV6-1	TGTGCCAGCAGTGAAGGACTGACAACTAATGAAAAACTGTTTTTT	CASSEGLTTNEKLFF
TRBJ2-1	NA	TRBD1	TRBV9	TGTGCCAGCAGCGTAGAGGGACAGGGATACACTGAGCAGTTCTTC	CASSVEGQGYTEQFF
TRBJ1-3	once	TRBD1	TRBV7-9	TGTGCCAGCAGCACAGGGGAATCTGGAAACACCATATATTTT	CASSTGESGNTIYF
TRBJ1-1	NA	NA	TRBV5-1	TGCGCCAGCAGCTTGGTTTCAGGGCAAACTGAAGCTTTCTTT	CASSLVSGQTEAFF
TRBJ1-6	NA	NA	TRBV28	TGTGCCAGCAGTAAGGGACTTCCCCCCGATTCACCCCTCCACTTT	CASSKGLPPDSPLHF
TRBJ1-2	NA	NA	TRBV27	TGTGCCAGCAGCCCTACAGGGTACTATGGCTACACCTTC	CASSPTGYYGYTF
TRBJ2-7	NA	TRBD1	TRBV14	TGTGCCAGCAGCCACGGGACAGGGTTCTACGAGCAGTACTTC	CASSHGTGFYEQYF